One and the same sample provided the 14 T cell receptor beta chains below, sequenced in a study of blood T cell repertoires in COVID-19 (dated by TCRdb to 2020 to 2021). Library prep was done by the immunoSEQ multiplex PCR assay. As stored in TCRdb, this immuneACCESS dataset retains in-frame rearrangements with V and J assigned. A fraction of the clones does not appear; measured against another copy, unresolved V genes explain less than half of the discrepancy, and the remainder lacks a known reason. A total of about 240,000 clones appear in this sample, roughly 80% of them only once. Around 12% of the sample lies in the top ten. The sequencing input was peripheral blood. Receptor source: a woman in her fifties or sixties with active or convalescent COVID-19.

This sequence joins TRBV7-2 and TRBJ1-4; 11 positions agree with TRBD1. CDR3 size: 14 residues. Germline CDR1 SGHTA, CDR2 FQGNSA. V lost 5 bases, J lost 10 bases, and 6 bases stayed unmatched. The CDR3 sequence: CASSRTGGGLKLFF. The CDR3 DNA is TGTGCCAGCAGCCGGACAGGGGGCGGCTTAAAACTGTTTTTT.

This sequence joins TRBV11-2 and TRBJ2-1; perhaps TRBD2 as D (6 bases). Trimming shortened V by 3 bases and J by 10 bases, and 16 bases separated the two germline ends. In germline, CDR1 is SGHAT, CDR2 FQNNGV. This CDR3 contains 14 residues. The CDR3 loop reads CASSFTGTEIEQFF. For the CDR3, the DNA is TGTGCCAGCAGCTTCACCGGGACTGAAATCGAGCAGTTCTTC. Drawing the rest from reference TRBV11-2 and TRBJ2-1, the complete variable domain is EAGVAQSPRYKIIEKRQSVAFWCNPISGHATLYWYQQILGQGPKLLIQFQNNGVVDDSQLPKDRFSAERLKGVDSTLKIQPAKLEDSAVYLCASSFTGTEIEQFFGPGTRLTVL.

V is TRBV7-2 and J is TRBJ2-3, with 12 bases lining up with TRBD2. This CDR3 has 17 residues. Germline assignment: CDR1 SGHTA and CDR2 FQGNSA. Losses at the gene ends were 1 base for V and 5 bases for J; bases not matched to a gene: 7. In DNA, the CDR3 is TGTGCCAGCAGCTTAGGGGCGCTAGCGGGGGGGCAAGATACGCAGTATTTT. Protein sequence: CASSLGALAGGQDTQYF.

The chain has TRBV10-2 and TRBJ2-7; 7 nucleotides line up with TRBD2. Germline-derived CDR1 and CDR2 are WSHSY and SAAADI. This CDR3 region has 15 residues. V was pared by 3 bases and J by 0 bases, with 5 bases of the junction left unmatched. CDR3 protein: CASSDGGGASYEQYF. In DNA, the CDR3 is TGCGCCAGCAGTGATGGCGGGGGAGCCTCCTACGAGCAGTACTTC.

The J gene is TRBJ2-4, the V gene TRBV9, with D tentatively TRBD2 (7 bases). Trimming stripped 0 bases from V and 13 bases from J, with 20 bases between. The CDR3 sequence is 15 residues long. CDR1 SGDLS and CDR2 YYNGEE come from the germline V gene. This CDR3 reads CASSVGEGGTRVQYF. The CDR3 DNA follows: TGTGCCAGCAGCGTAGGGGAGGGGGGGACCCGAGTCCAGTACTTC.

This chain connects TRBV7-6 to TRBJ2-3; TRBD1 is a possible D gene (6 bases). CDR3 length: 15 residues. Germline CDR1 and CDR2: SGHVS and FNYEAQ. The ends were cut back, 5 bases at V and 6 bases at J, with 18 bases in the middle. CDR3 amino acids: CASSPQTGGSDTQYF. The CDR3 DNA sequence: TGTGCCAGCAGCCCCCAGACAGGAGGCTCTGATACGCAGTATTTT.

This chain links TRBV7-2 with TRBJ2-2; D is perhaps TRBD1 (5 bases). Germline V gene sequence: CDR1 SGHTA, CDR2 FQGNSA. CDR3 length: 16 amino acids. Between the trimmed V and J ends, which lost 3 bases and 4 bases, there was a span of 15 bases. The CDR3 reads CASSFFETVATGELFF. DNA of the CDR3: TGTGCCAGCAGCTTTTTTGAGACAGTTGCCACCGGGGAGCTGTTTTTT.

Notes on this clone: This sample includes further DNA sequences coding for the same CDR3. The rearrangement uses TRBV28 and TRBJ2-6; a possible D gene is TRBD1 (6 bases). Trimming removed 5 bases from V and 0 bases from J, with 8 bases in between. This CDR3 spans 15 amino acids. Germline V gene lookup returns CDR1 MDHEN and CDR2 SYDVKM. The CDR3 DNA reads TGTGCCAGCAGTCCGGACAGCTCTGGGGCCAACGTCCTGACTTTC. It codes for CASSPDSSGANVLTF.

This clone was picked up one time. The chain employs TRBV4-1 and TRBJ2-3; D is unclear. The germline CDR1 and CDR2 sequences are MGHRA and YSYEKL. The CDR3 runs to 13 residues. The ends were cut back, 1 base at V and 4 bases at J, with 6 bases in the middle. The CDR3 sequence is CASSQAGSDTQYF. CDR3 coding DNA: TGCGCCAGCAGCCAAGCCGGGTCAGATACGCAGTATTTT.

V usage is TRBV4-3 and J usage is TRBJ2-1; tentative D call: TRBD1 (5 bases). The CDR3 has 14 residues. V was shortened by 0 bases and J by 6 bases, with 9 bases between the two germline ends. Germline loops: CDR1 LGHNA, CDR2 YSLEER. The CDR3 sequence: CASSQDQGVNEQFF. CDR3 in DNA: TGCGCCAGCAGCCAAGATCAAGGGGTCAATGAGCAGTTCTTC.

This chain joins TRBV28 and TRBJ1-5, with no clear D. The CDR3 has 12 residues. V was clipped by 5 bases and J by 5 bases, with 7 bases between them. Germline CDR1 MDHEN, CDR2 SYDVKM. The CDR3 nucleotides are TGTGCCAGCAGTCCCAGTGATCAGCCCCAGCATTTT. Its translation is CASSPSDQPQHF.

This clone was detected ten times or more. V gene TRBV30 combines with J gene TRBJ1-2, with TRBD1 matching over 9 bases. Per germline, CDR1 GTSNPN and CDR2 SVGIG (reference sequence). V trimming: 4 bases; J trimming: 5 bases; junction bases outside the gene matches: 5. This CDR3 has 13 residues. This chain's CDR3 is CAWTGTGTYGYTF. The CDR3 DNA follows: TGTGCCTGGACCGGGACAGGGACTTATGGCTACACCTTC.

The V gene is TRBV30, the J gene TRBJ1-2; D is unresolved. Germline V lookup: CDR1 GTSNPN, CDR2 SVGIG (reference sequence). This CDR3 is 16 amino acids long. V lost 1 base to trimming and J lost 4 bases, with 19 bases between them. The CDR3 region has the DNA TGTGCCTGGAGTGAATGGGATACCCGGGAGGGCTATGGCTACACCTTC. It specifies CAWSEWDTREGYGYTF.

As DNA, the CDR3 is TGTGCCAGCAGTTGGAAGAGGAACACAGATACGCAGTATTTT. Protein: CASSWKRNTDTQYF. The gene calls are TRBV27 and TRBJ2-3; D gene ambiguous. With 4 bases removed from V and 2 bases from J, the gap between germline ends came to 10 bases. The CDR3 totals 14 residues. Germline CDR1 reads MNHEY; CDR2 reads SMNVEV (reference sequence).